The 23 T cell receptor beta chains given below trace back to one sample, sequenced in a study of CXCR4 blockade with PD-1 therapy in pancreatic cancer. TCRdb keeps only in-frame clones here, not all; method: immunoSEQ multiplex PCR. The table shows 3,500 or so clones, with 50% occurring only once. Sample: tumor tissue. These TCRs come from a human donor with pancreatic ductal adenocarcinoma.

This clone has more than one count but fewer than ten. V gene TRBV6-8 combines with J gene TRBJ2-7; 13 bases map to TRBD2. This CDR3 spans 15 amino acids. The junction had 6 bases not matched to a gene; V was cut back by 4 bases and J by 6 bases. CDR1 MNHGY and CDR2 SAAAGT come from the germline V gene. The CDR3 sequence is CASSSPGTSGIEQYF. The CDR3 bases are TGTGCCAGCAGTTCTCCCGGGACTAGCGGGATCGAGCAGTACTTC.

The rearrangement uses TRBV30 and TRBJ1-1; TRBD1 might be the D (5 bases). Germline-derived CDR1 and CDR2 are GTSNPN and SVGIG (reference sequence). Deletions cut 4 bases from V and 0 bases from J, with 12 bases between. The CDR3 runs to 14 residues. This CDR3 reads CAWKGQWMNTEAFF. CDR3 bases: TGTGCCTGGAAGGGGCAGTGGATGAACACTGAAGCTTTCTTT.

The chain combines TRBV9 with TRBJ1-1, with D uncertain. The CDR3 covers 15 residues. The germline CDR1 and CDR2 sequences are SGDLS and YYNGEE. Trimming removed 4 bases at V and 1 base at J, with 14 bases between. The DNA for the CDR3 is TGTGCCAGCAGCTTAGCCACGGGTCCGAACACTGAAGCTTTCTTT. Translated, it gives CASSLATGPNTEAFF. Based on the CDR3 plus reference TRBV9 and TRBJ1-1, the full variable domain is DSGVTQTPKHLITATGQRVTLRCSPRSGDLSVYWYQQSLDQGLQFLIQYYNGEERAKGNILERFSAQQFPDLHSELNLSSLELGDSALYFCASSLATGPNTEAFFGQGTRLTVV.

V is TRBV19 and J is TRBJ2-7, with a weak D call TRBD1 (5 bases). Trimming took off 3 bases at V and 2 bases at J, with 14 bases between the two ends. The CDR3 contains 15 residues. The germline gives CDR1 LNHDA, CDR2 SQIVND (reference sequence). CDR3 sequence reads: CASSIGQGRAYEQYF. For the CDR3, the DNA is TGTGCCAGTAGTATCGGTCAGGGAAGAGCCTACGAGCAGTACTTC.

The chain links TRBV30 to TRBJ2-3; no reliable D call. Germline lookup yields CDR1 GTSNPN and CDR2 SVGIG (reference sequence). V lost 3 bases, J lost 8 bases, and 12 bases lay in between. This CDR3 region has 12 residues. CDR3 in amino acids: CAWSRSVGTQYF. The CDR3 nucleotides read TGTGCCTGGAGCCGTTCGGTGGGTACGCAGTATTTT.

This clone was counted between two and nine times. This rearrangement joins TRBV6-8 to TRBJ2-1; 16 bases map to TRBD2. The CDR3 covers 16 residues. CDR1 and CDR2 from the germline V gene are MNHGY and SAAAGT. V shed 4 bases and J 7 bases; nucleotides not matched to a gene: 4. CDR3 region: CASSFQGLAGGNEQFF. In nucleotides, the CDR3 is TGTGCCAGCAGTTTCCAGGGACTAGCGGGAGGGAATGAGCAGTTCTTC.

V and J are TRBV6-8 and TRBJ2-2; 11 bases fit TRBD1. This CDR3 is built from 14 residues. Germline values: CDR1 MNHGY, CDR2 SAAAGT. Losses at the gene ends were 8 bases for V and 3 bases for J; bases not matched to a gene: 2. DNA for the CDR3: TGTGCCAGCCAGGGACAGGGGGACACCGGGGAGCTGTTTTTT. Residues: CASQGQGDTGELFF.

The chain carries TRBV18 and TRBJ1-1; TRBD1 is a possible D gene (6 bases). The germline CDR1 and CDR2 sequences are KGHSH and LQKENI. V was shortened by 2 bases and J by 6 bases, with 13 bases between the two germline ends. The CDR3 runs to 14 residues. The CDR3: CASSPNGGAPEAFF. CDR3 sequence (DNA): TGTGCCAGCTCACCAAACGGGGGGGCCCCTGAAGCTTTCTTT.

The chain's CDR3 is CASRVGSNTEAFF. Written as DNA, the CDR3 is TGTGCCAGTAGAGTAGGGTCGAACACTGAAGCTTTCTTT. The chain is built from TRBV19 and TRBJ1-1; no clear D. The germline V gene has CDR1 LNHDA and CDR2 SQIVND (reference sequence). With 6 bases removed from V and 1 base from J, the gap between germline ends came to 9 bases. The CDR3 length is 13 residues.

The chain carries TRBV5-1 and TRBJ1-3; 7 positions agree with TRBD1. Germline V gene sequence: CDR1 SGHRS, CDR2 YFSETQ. This CDR3 contains 15 residues. V was pared by 4 bases and J by 1 base, with 5 bases of the junction left unmatched. For the CDR3, the DNA is TGCGCCAGCAGCCCAGGGGGGTCTTCTGGAAACACCATATATTTT. Its protein is CASSPGGSSGNTIYF.

The genes are TRBV19 and TRBJ2-3, with no clear D. The length of the CDR3 is 13 residues. The V end was cut by 5 bases, the J end by 4 bases, with 10 bases between. Germline V CDR1 and CDR2: LNHDA, SQIVND (reference sequence). The CDR3 nucleotides are TGTGCCAGTAGTTTGTCGTGGGCAGATACGCAGTATTTT. This gives the protein CASSLSWADTQYF.

This chain links TRBV18 with TRBJ2-7; 7 positions match TRBD2. Per germline, CDR1 KGHSH and CDR2 LQKENI. There are 14 residues in the CDR3. V gave up 3 bases and J gave up 2 bases; unmatched junction bases: 4. The DNA for the CDR3 is TGTGCCAGCTCACCGGGGAGGGCCACCTACGAGCAGTACTTC. Translation: CASSPGRATYEQYF.

This clone ranks as large (0.1 to 1%). The rearrangement links TRBV11-3 to TRBJ2-1; TRBD1 or TRBD2 may be the D gene (5 bases each). Trimming removed 1 base at V and 0 bases at J, with 16 bases between. This CDR3 comprises 18 residues. Germline V gene lookup returns CDR1 SGHNT and CDR2 YENEEA. The CDR3 DNA reads as TGTGCCAGCAGCTTAGTGGGGATGGGACGCAGCTCCTACAATGAGCAGTTCTTC. Amino acids: CASSLVGMGRSSYNEQFF.

The V and J genes are TRBV29-1 and TRBJ2-7, with a tentative D call TRBD1 (5 bases). The V and J ends lost 5 bases and 1 base respectively, with 9 bases between them. The CDR3 extends over 12 amino acids. From germline, CDR1 is SQVTM and CDR2 ANQGSEA. For the CDR3, the DNA is TGCAGCGTTACAGGAATTTCCTACGAGCAGTACTTC. Translating it yields CSVTGISYEQYF.

This clone was seen a single time. The chain carries TRBV19 and TRBJ2-5, with a possible D match to TRBD2 (6 bases). There are 15 residues in the CDR3. The germline V gene encodes CDR1 LNHDA and CDR2 SQIVND (reference sequence). Between the trimmed V and J ends, which lost 3 bases and 5 bases, there was a span of 16 bases. CDR3 loop: CASSIPILGGETQYF. CDR3 nucleotide sequence: TGTGCCAGTAGTATTCCCATTCTTGGAGGGGAGACCCAGTACTTC.

The chain carries TRBV29-1 and TRBJ1-1, with TRBD1 matching 7 bases. Germline loops: CDR1 SQVTM, CDR2 ANQGSEA. J was trimmed by 0 bases and V by 7 bases; bases with no gene match: 5. The CDR3 totals 13 residues. The chain's CDR3 is CSARTGVNTEAFF. CDR3 coding DNA: TGCAGCGCTAGGACAGGAGTGAACACTGAAGCTTTCTTT.

The rearrangement joins TRBV28 to TRBJ2-1, with 8 bases aligning to TRBD2. The germline gives CDR1 MDHEN, CDR2 SYDVKM. After removal of 3 bases from V and 2 bases from J, the junction contained 3 bases not matched to a gene. The CDR3 is 15 residues long. The CDR3 loop reads CASSLVAGTYNEQFF. The DNA for the CDR3 is TGTGCCAGCAGTTTGGTAGCGGGAACCTACAATGAGCAGTTCTTC.

V and J are TRBV14 and TRBJ2-3, with D perhaps given as TRBD1 or TRBD2 (5 bases each). V lost 5 bases to trimming and J lost 0 bases, with 12 bases between them. The germline V gene has CDR1 SGHDN and CDR2 FVKESK. The CDR3 is 15 residues long. The CDR3 nucleotides read TGTGCCAGCAGCTTCGGGACGTATAGCACAGATACGCAGTATTTT. Protein product: CASSFGTYSTDTQYF.

This clone was seen only a few times. V usage is TRBV11-3 and J usage is TRBJ2-2; 7 bases line up with TRBD2. Germline V lookup: CDR1 SGHNT, CDR2 YENEEA. CDR3 size: 15 residues. J was trimmed by 2 bases and V by 3 bases; bases with no gene match: 3. The CDR3: CASSLRGSNTGELFF. CDR3 in DNA: TGTGCCAGCAGCTTGCGGGGGAGCAACACCGGGGAGCTGTTTTTT.

The V and J genes are TRBV30 and TRBJ2-1; TRBD2 aligns across 8 bases. The ends lost 0 bases at V and 0 bases at J; junction bases unmatched: 16. CDR3 length: 20 residues. CDR1 and CDR2 (germline): GTSNPN, SVGIG (reference sequence). The CDR3 is CAWSVRTSGENPSSYNEQFF. CDR3 nucleotides: TGTGCCTGGAGTGTAAGAACTAGCGGAGAGAATCCGAGCTCCTACAATGAGCAGTTCTTC.

In regard to this clone: Relative to the germline gene, one junction end is altered; a read error may explain this. The chain has TRBV19 and TRBJ2-1; TRBD1 matches at 7 bases. Germline CDR1 LNHDA, CDR2 SQIVND (reference sequence). The CDR3 has 14 amino acids. CDR3 sequence (DNA): TGTGCCAATAGTATAGGAGCCAGGGGGAATGAGCAGTTCTTC. It encodes CANSIGARGNEQFF. The variable domain in full, completed from reference TRBV19 and TRBJ2-1, reads DGGITQSPKYLFRKEGQNVTLSCEQNLNHDAMYWYRQDPGQGLRLIYYSQIVNDFQKGDIAEGYSVSREKKESFPLTVTSAQKNPTAFYLCANSIGARGNEQFFGPGTRLTVL.

The genes are TRBV27 and TRBJ1-1; D remains ambiguous. The CDR3 has 15 residues. The germline V and J ends were trimmed by 1 base and 4 bases, with 13 bases remaining between them. Per the germline V gene, CDR1 is MNHEY and CDR2 is SMNVEV (reference sequence). CDR3 in amino acids: CASSLYYASGTEAFF. The CDR3 DNA reads TGTGCCAGCAGTTTATATTACGCCTCAGGCACTGAAGCTTTCTTT.

The genes are TRBV18 and TRBJ2-2, with 8 bases lining up with TRBD2. The CDR3 runs 18 residues. Germline CDR1 and CDR2: KGHSH and LQKENI. With V trimmed by 2 bases and J by 4 bases, 12 bases remained unmatched. The CDR3 coding sequence is TGTGCCAGCTCACCAGTCGGGGGGGCGACACAAGGCACCGGGGAGCTGTTTTTT. Protein product: CASSPVGGATQGTGELFF.